The clone carrying this T cell receptor beta chain has a single count. Its specificity is unknown. This record belongs to a study of T cells after posttransplantation cyclophosphamide. Study conclusions and caveats: Skin or GI-infiltrating T cells shared few TRB sequences with blood.

Method: immunoSEQ multiplex PCR; TCRdb's copy keeps in-frame clones and lacks some. The sample contains about 19,000 clones, under 99% of which appear only once. The CDR3 is 14 residues long. The germline V gene encodes CDR1 KGHSH and CDR2 LQKENI. Deletions cut 6 bases from V and 5 bases from J, with 11 bases between. Cells defined as naive were viable CD3+CD4+ or CD3+CD8+ and CCR7+CD45RA+CD45RO-CD95-CD27+CD28+. The chain recombines TRBV18 with TRBJ2-6; D might be TRBD1 (6 bases). This clonotype was obtained from a man aged 35-49 years in good health, CMV-negative, and a related stem cell transplant donor. The sample consisted of naive CD4+ T cells sorted from PBMCs. The CDR3 here is CASSFRDRANVLTF. The DNA of the CDR3 is TGTGCCAGCTCCTTCAGGGACAGGGCCAACGTCCTGACTTTC.